This T cell receptor beta chain was recorded in a study of blood T cell repertoires in COVID-19 (dated by TCRdb to 2019 to 2021). In terms of the full investigation: Collaborator samples came from the United States, Italy and Spain and covered acute and convalescent phases of COVID-19. The prospective study material was composed of cDNA or gDNA derived from T cells, B-cell-depleted T cells, or PBMCs. Deeply sampled blood TCRbeta repertoires from subjects exposed to, actively infected with, or recovered from COVID-19 were included in the dataset. The repertoires were released in a freely available public database meant as a resource for research on the immune response to SARS-CoV-2. The samples were drawn from two sources: the first 160 participants of the ongoing ImmuneRACE study, and fewer than 1,500 subjects contributed by 6 global collaborators. Sample metadata almost always included a de-identified subject ID, COVID-19 status, age in years and sex. Where available, HLA class I and class II types were obtained from metadata supplied by the sample provider rather than from assay-based typing.

On this clone itself: What antigen it recognizes has not been identified. It has no much larger one-base neighbor in the sample; base qualities were not kept.

Enrolling through a virtual design, the prospective study's participants ranged in age from roughly 18 to 95 years and lived across roughly 24 United States geographic areas. In the prospective study, cohorts were assigned on the basis of participant-reported clinical history obtained from a screening survey and a study questionnaire. In the prospective study, whole blood, serum and a nasopharyngeal or oropharyngeal swab were collected from each participant by mobile phlebotomists. Over an approximately 2-month period, participants in the prospective study had the option of providing additional blood draws and questionnaires. Prospective study blood samples were shipped either frozen or at room temperature before DNA extraction. Its CDR3 holds 16 amino acids, cysteine through phenylalanine. The sequence is cut down to CDR3 DNA, 48 bases in frame from base 1. Here V drops 6 bases and J drops 9 bases, and the junction holds 13 bases not matched to any gene. CDR1 and CDR2, looked up from the germline V gene, are MDHEN and SYDVKM.

Study-level results and caveats: The amount of clinical and demographic metadata varied by source and participant and was provided uncurated.

The immunoSEQ Assay, a bias-controlled multiplex PCR, was used to amplify TCRbeta CDR3 regions from genomic DNA. The study's processing was this. Nucleated cell counts per sample were estimated from amplification of reference gene primers within the assay. To quantify the absolute abundance of each unique TCRbeta CDR3 rearrangement, sequence reads were collapsed and filtered. For each sample, productive Simpson clonality was calculated as the square root of Simpson's diversity index across productive rearrangements. The source is immuneACCESS, and TCRdb retained only in-frame sequences with V and J called. Part of the clones is not carried over; for the studies checked, unresolved V genes explain less than half of this, and the remainder is unexplained. V and J calls and clone size follow that table, whereas D and trimming were derived from the DNA. Present in this sample are 210,000 or so clones, 80% of which were seen just once. Together, the top ten hold about 7.2% of the sample.

This TCR came from a woman in her thirties or forties with acute COVID-19. The chain couples TRBV28 to TRBJ1-6; 8 of the junction bases match TRBD1. The sequenced sample was PBMCs or T cells enriched from blood (not recorded which). The bases are TGTGCCAGCAGATTCCTGATGACAGGGGCGTTTTCACCCCTCCACTTT. It translates to CASRFLMTGAFSPLHF.